What follows are 18 T cell receptor beta chains derived from one specimen sequenced in a study of OX40 agonist ivuxolimab in advanced cancers. Generated by immunoSEQ multiplex PCR, the TCRdb table keeps only in-frame clones and is missing some. The profile covers 60,000 to 65,000 clones, with 91% appearing a single time and roughly 12% taken by the ten largest. The sample here was CD4+ or CD8+ T cells sorted from blood, taken in a trial of the OX40 agonist ivuxolimab. The source is an adult with an advanced solid tumor such as melanoma, head and neck, liver or kidney cancer.

The V call is TRBV29-1, the J call TRBJ2-1; D remains ambiguous. Germline CDR1 SQVTM, CDR2 ANQGSEA. The CDR3 covers 12 residues. The V and J ends lost 1 base and 9 bases respectively, with 10 bases between them. In DNA form, the CDR3 reads TGCAGCGTTGAAGTGGAATGGGGTGAGCAGTTCTTC. Amino acids: CSVEVEWGEQFF.

The chain combines TRBV11-2 with TRBJ2-5, with 8 bases aligning to TRBD2. The CDR3 length is 16 residues. The trim removed 1 base at V and 5 bases at J, leaving 9 bases unmatched. Germline V gene sequence: CDR1 SGHAT, CDR2 FQNNGV. CDR3 nucleotides: TGTGCCAGCAGCTTAGGGCGGCGGGAGGCAAGGGAGACCCAGTACTTC. This gives the protein CASSLGRREARETQYF.

V and J are TRBV5-1 and TRBJ2-3; 12 bases agree with TRBD2. With 4 bases clipped from V and 0 bases from J, the junction kept 3 bases outside the gene matches. The CDR3 consists of 16 residues. Germline V lookup: CDR1 SGHRS, CDR2 YFSETQ. The CDR3 here is CASSPGTSGSTDTQYF. CDR3 in DNA: TGCGCCAGCAGCCCTGGGACTAGCGGGAGCACAGATACGCAGTATTTT.

The gene calls are TRBV5-6 and TRBJ2-1; 7 nucleotides align to TRBD1. V was pared by 5 bases and J by 7 bases, with 3 bases of the junction left unmatched. This CDR3 region has 12 residues. Germline loops: CDR1 SGHDT, CDR2 YYEEEE. The CDR3 reads CASSPTGNEQFF. CDR3 DNA sequence: TGTGCCAGCAGTCCGACAGGGAATGAGCAGTTCTTC.

V usage is TRBV6-1 and J usage is TRBJ1-3, with TRBD1 as a possible D gene (5 bases). The length of the CDR3 is 16 residues. V lost 2 bases and J 0 bases, leaving 11 bases between the germline ends. CDR1 is MNHNS, CDR2 SASEGT, per germline. The CDR3 DNA reads as TGTGCCAGCAGTGAATCCCAGGGCTCCTCTGGAAACACCATATATTTT. It specifies CASSESQGSSGNTIYF.

A few counts support this clone. The chain employs TRBV14 and TRBJ2-5; a possible D gene is TRBD1 (6 bases). Germline V gene sequence: CDR1 SGHDN, CDR2 FVKESK. The CDR3 contains 17 residues. V gave up 3 bases and J gave up 7 bases, with 24 bases separating them. CDR3 residues: CASSHKMTGTALGTQYF. CDR3 sequence (DNA): TGTGCCAGCAGCCACAAAATGACAGGCACCGCCTTGGGGACCCAGTACTTC.

The chain couples TRBV27 to TRBJ1-5, with TRBD1 as a possible D gene (5 bases). CDR1 and CDR2 (germline): MNHEY, SMNVEV (reference sequence). V dropped 3 bases and J dropped 6 bases, with 9 bases sitting between them. CDR3 length: 13 amino acids. CDR3: CASSFGAGQPQHF. CDR3 DNA sequence: TGTGCCAGCAGTTTTGGGGCAGGTCAGCCCCAGCATTTT.

V gene TRBV5-1 combines with J gene TRBJ1-1; 9 bases fit TRBD1. Losses at the gene ends were 0 bases for V and 3 bases for J; bases not matched to a gene: 3. The CDR3 loop spans 15 amino acids. CDR1 and CDR2 from the germline V gene are SGHRS and YFSETQ. The CDR3 loop reads CASSLDTGGHTEAFF. CDR3 DNA sequence: TGCGCCAGCAGCTTGGATACAGGGGGCCACACTGAAGCTTTCTTT.

V gene TRBV5-6 combines with J gene TRBJ2-7, with D possibly matching TRBD1 (7 bases). CDR1 is SGHDT, CDR2 YYEEEE, per germline. The CDR3 runs 13 residues. The V end lost 0 bases, the J end lost 8 bases, and 12 bases lay between the germline ends. CDR3 sequence: CASSLGQGGKQYF. The CDR3 DNA is TGTGCCAGCAGCTTGGGACAGGGCGGGAAGCAGTACTTC. The full variable domain, its missing parts supplied by reference TRBV5-6 and TRBJ2-7, is DAGVTQSPTHLIKTRGQQVTLRCSPKSGHDTVSWYQQALGQGPQFIFQYYEEEERQRGNFPDRFSGHQFPNYSSELNVNALLLGDSALYLCASSLGQGGKQYFGPGTRLTVT.

V usage is TRBV28 and J usage is TRBJ2-3; TRBD1 is a possible D gene (5 bases). Germline V gene lookup returns CDR1 MDHEN and CDR2 SYDVKM. The CDR3 is 15 amino acids. The ends were cut back, 6 bases at V and 2 bases at J, with 15 bases in the middle. The CDR3 nucleotides are TGTGCCAGCAGCGATGATTCGACAGCCACAGATACGCAGTATTTT. It translates to CASSDDSTATDTQYF. The full variable domain, with the rest looked up from reference TRBV28 and TRBJ2-3, is DVKVTQSSRYLVKRTGEKVFLECVQDMDHENMFWYRQDPGLGLRLIYFSYDVKMKEKGDIPEGYSVSREKKERFSLILESASTNQTSMYLCASSDDSTATDTQYFGPGTRLTVL.

This chain uses TRBV7-6 with TRBJ2-4; D not resolved. This CDR3 is 18 amino acids long. Germline CDR1 SGHVS, CDR2 FNYEAQ. V was clipped by 1 base and J by 0 bases, with 16 bases between them. As DNA, the CDR3 is TGTGCCAGCAGCTTAGATTCTCCGGGCAGGCTAGCCAAAAACATTCAGTACTTC. Its translation: CASSLDSPGRLAKNIQYF.

The V and J genes are TRBV6-5 and TRBJ2-7; 8 bases fit TRBD1. The V segment lost 6 bases and the J segment 2 bases; nucleotides outside the gene matches: 9. This CDR3 region has 15 residues. Germline-derived CDR1 and CDR2 are MNHEY and SVGAGI. The chain's CDR3 is CASREHRGSPYEQYF. CDR3 DNA: TGTGCCAGCAGAGAACACAGGGGGTCCCCCTACGAGCAGTACTTC.

The chain links TRBV7-9 to TRBJ2-1; D is perhaps TRBD1 (6 bases). This CDR3 has 15 amino acids. Per the germline V gene, CDR1 is SEHNR and CDR2 is FQNEAQ (reference sequence). V was pared by 5 bases and J by 9 bases, with 20 bases between. This CDR3 is CASSPMTRTVREQFF. CDR3 nucleotides: TGTGCCAGCAGCCCAATGACTCGGACAGTGCGTGAGCAGTTCTTC.

V gene TRBV7-9 combines with J gene TRBJ1-5; 7 bases align to TRBD1. The CDR3 extends over 16 amino acids. The germline V gene has CDR1 SEHNR and CDR2 FQNEAQ (reference sequence). The ends lost 7 bases at V and 3 bases at J; junction bases unmatched: 12. CDR3 nucleotides: TGTGCCAGCATCTCCCCCCGAGGGACAGTCAATCAGCCCCAGCATTTT. It codes for CASISPRGTVNQPQHF. Full variable domain (remainder filled in from reference TRBV7-9 and TRBJ1-5): DTGVSQNPRHKITKRGQNVTFRCDPISEHNRLYWYRQTLGQGPEFLTYFQNEAQLEKSRLLSDRFSAERPKGSFSTLEIQRTEQGDSAMYLCASISPRGTVNQPQHFGDGTRLSIL.

V gene TRBV5-1 combines with J gene TRBJ2-7, with 11 bases matching TRBD1. Per the germline V gene, CDR1 is SGHRS and CDR2 is YFSETQ. The junction had 7 bases not matched to a gene; V was cut back by 4 bases and J by 1 base. CDR3 length: 16 residues. The CDR3: CASSGGQGALSYEQYF. DNA of the CDR3: TGCGCCAGCAGCGGAGGACAGGGGGCGCTTTCCTACGAGCAGTACTTC. The full variable domain, with the rest looked up from reference TRBV5-1 and TRBJ2-7, is KAGVTQTPRYLIKTRGQQVTLSCSPISGHRSVSWYQQTPGQGLQFLFEYFSETQRNKGNFPGRFSGRQFSNSRSEMNVSTLELGDSALYLCASSGGQGALSYEQYFGPGTRLTVT.

This clone was recorded once. The chain uses TRBV9 and TRBJ2-2; D possibly corresponds to TRBD2 (6 bases). The V gene lost 0 bases and the J gene lost 1 base, with 19 bases spanning the gap. Per germline, CDR1 SGDLS and CDR2 YYNGEE. CDR3 length: 19 amino acids. CDR3 sequence (DNA): TGTGCCAGCAGCGTAGAGGGCTGGGGGGAGATGTTGAACACCGGGGAGCTGTTTTTT. Protein product: CASSVEGWGEMLNTGELFF.

The V gene is TRBV27, the J gene TRBJ2-3, with TRBD1 matching over 10 bases. CDR3 length: 18 residues. Germline trimming cut 6 bases from V and 3 bases from J; bases unmatched to any gene: 15. The germline gives CDR1 MNHEY, CDR2 SMNVEV (reference sequence). The CDR3 coding sequence is TGTGCCAGCAGCCCAACCTTAATGACAGGGGGCATGACAGATACGCAGTATTTT. Its translation is CASSPTLMTGGMTDTQYF.

The chain combines TRBV2 with TRBJ2-5; possible D gene TRBD2, 5 bases. The CDR3 totals 15 residues. V gave up 8 bases and J gave up 1 base, with 17 bases separating them. Germline V lookup: CDR1 SNHLY, CDR2 FYNNEI. The CDR3 protein is CASPKADWAQETQYF. CDR3 nucleotide sequence: TGTGCCAGCCCAAAAGCGGACTGGGCCCAAGAGACCCAGTACTTC. Full variable domain (rest looked up from reference TRBV2 and TRBJ2-5): EPEVTQTPSHQVTQMGQEVILRCVPISNHLYFYWYRQILGQKVEFLVSFYNNEISEKSEIFDDQFSVERPDGSNFTLKIRSTKLEDSAMYFCASPKADWAQETQYFGPGTRLLVL.